This TCR beta chain is drawn from a study of shared T cell receptors in the human thymus. Germline V gene data show CDR1 as LNHNV and CDR2 as YYDKDF (reference sequence). This CDR3 region has 18 residues. Between the trimmed V and J ends, which lost 0 bases and 3 bases, there was a span of 20 bases. Assay: immunoSEQ multiplex PCR; the TCRdb copy retains only in-frame clones and omits some. Among over 350,000 clones, over 90% were seen once, and the ten largest hold about 0.02%. The sequence derives from a human donor. J is TRBJ1-1 and V is TRBV15, with D maybe TRBD1 (6 bases). Specimen: thymocytes. CDR3: CATSRDGAGVEGDTEAFF. The CDR3 region has the DNA TGTGCCACCAGCAGAGATGGGGCGGGCGTGGAGGGGGACACTGAAGCTTTCTTT.